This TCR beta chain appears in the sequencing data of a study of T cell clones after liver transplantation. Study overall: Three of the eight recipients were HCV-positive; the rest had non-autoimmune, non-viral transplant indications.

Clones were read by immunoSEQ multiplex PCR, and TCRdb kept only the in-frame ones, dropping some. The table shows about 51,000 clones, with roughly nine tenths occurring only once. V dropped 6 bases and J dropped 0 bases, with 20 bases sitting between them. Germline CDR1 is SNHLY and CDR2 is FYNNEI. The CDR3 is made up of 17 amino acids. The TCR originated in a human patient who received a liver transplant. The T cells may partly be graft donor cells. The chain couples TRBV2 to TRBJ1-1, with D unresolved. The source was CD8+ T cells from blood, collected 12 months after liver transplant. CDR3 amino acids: CASRSRAPQLLNTEAFF. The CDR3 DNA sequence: TGTGCCAGCAGATCCCGGGCCCCACAACTATTGAACACTGAAGCTTTCTTT.